This passage covers 28 T cell receptor beta chains from one sample sequenced in a study of T cells after posttransplantation cyclophosphamide. The protocol was immunoSEQ multiplex PCR, while the TCRdb copy is restricted to in-frame clones and leaves out a portion. The sample shows tens of thousands of clones, none of them appearing just once. The sample taken for sequencing was PBMCs. These receptor sequences come from a man between 40 and 49 years old in good health, CMV-negative, and a related stem cell transplant donor.

This clone was detected many times. The rearrangement uses TRBV28 and TRBJ1-3; no clear D gene. V was trimmed by 4 bases and J by 0 bases, leaving 10 bases between them. Per germline, CDR1 MDHEN and CDR2 SYDVKM. CDR3 length: 15 residues. The CDR3 bases are TGTGCCAGCAGTTCACACAGTAGCTCTGGAAACACCATATATTTT. Protein sequence: CASSSHSSSGNTIYF.

This clone was observed at least ten times. The J gene is TRBJ2-7, the V gene TRBV9, with a weak D call TRBD2 (6 bases). In germline, CDR1 is SGDLS, CDR2 YYNGEE. Trimming removed 0 bases from V and 5 bases from J, with 15 bases in between. The CDR3 extends over 15 amino acids. CDR3 amino acids: CASSVGGGTEDEQYF. CDR3 coding DNA: TGTGCCAGCAGCGTAGGGGGCGGGACCGAGGACGAGCAGTACTTC.

This clone was detected a few times. This chain connects TRBV6-1 to TRBJ2-5, with 8 bases aligning to TRBD1. The CDR3 runs to 15 residues. The J segment lost 5 bases and the V segment lost 6 bases, leaving 11 bases of the junction unmatched. Per the germline V gene, CDR1 is MNHNS and CDR2 is SASEGT. This CDR3 is CASSRQTGAGETQYF. In nucleotides, the CDR3 is TGTGCCAGCAGCAGACAGACAGGGGCGGGGGAGACCCAGTACTTC.

The table lists this clone with many counts. V gene TRBV4-1 combines with J gene TRBJ1-4; D perhaps matches TRBD1 (6 bases). CDR1 MGHRA and CDR2 YSYEKL come from the germline V gene. The ends were cut back, 0 bases at V and 2 bases at J, with 10 bases in the middle. CDR3 size: 16 residues. The CDR3 protein is CASSQDGGATNEKLFF. In DNA form, the CDR3 reads TGCGCCAGCAGCCAAGATGGGGGGGCTACTAATGAAAAACTGTTTTTT.

This clone came up many times. The rearrangement joins TRBV5-6 to TRBJ2-7; D may be TRBD2 (5 bases). This CDR3 spans 18 amino acids. Germline V gene lookup returns CDR1 SGHDT and CDR2 YYEEEE. With 2 bases removed from V and 2 bases from J, the gap between germline ends came to 23 bases. The CDR3 bases are TGTGCCAGCAGCTTTCTGCCCGGGAACCGATGGGCACCCTACGAGCAGTACTTC. This gives the protein CASSFLPGNRWAPYEQYF.

There are many counts of this clone. The chain joins TRBV15 to TRBJ2-1, with TRBD2 matching 10 bases. V gave up 6 bases and J gave up 4 bases; unmatched junction bases: 6. This CDR3 spans 15 amino acids. CDR1 is LNHNV, CDR2 YYDKDF, per germline (reference sequence). Here the CDR3 DNA reads TGTGCCACCAGGCTTCGGACTAGCGGATACAATGAGCAGTTCTTC. It is translated as CATRLRTSGYNEQFF.

This clone was detected ten times or more. The gene calls are TRBV7-3 and TRBJ2-1, with 11 positions matching TRBD2. The CDR3 length is 15 residues. Germline lookup yields CDR1 SGHTA and CDR2 FQGTGA. The ends lost 5 bases at V and 7 bases at J; junction bases unmatched: 7. CDR3 nucleotide sequence: TGTGCCAGCAGCCCGCTAAGGACTAGCGGGAATGAGCAGTTCTTC. Translated: CASSPLRTSGNEQFF.

This clone was counted at least ten times. Here the CDR3 reads CASSLRRDQFF. CDR3 in DNA: TGTGCCAGCAGCCTCAGGAGGGATCAGTTCTTC. The J gene is TRBJ2-1, the V gene TRBV4-2; D perhaps matches TRBD2 (6 bases). CDR3 size: 11 residues. From germline, CDR1 is LGHNA and CDR2 YNFKEQ. Trimming shortened V by 4 bases and J by 13 bases, and 11 bases separated the two germline ends.

This clone was recorded many times. The CDR3 sequence: CASSGAYEQYF. The CDR3 DNA follows: TGTGCCAGTTCAGGGGCCTACGAGCAGTACTTC. The rearrangement joins TRBV7-9 to TRBJ2-7, with D tentatively TRBD1 (6 bases). V was pared by 9 bases and J by 2 bases, with 8 bases between. The CDR3 extends over 11 amino acids. Germline CDR1 and CDR2: SEHNR and FQNEAQ (reference sequence).

This clone was picked up many times. The chain couples TRBV5-1 to TRBJ2-3; 8 positions agree with TRBD1. This CDR3 has 16 amino acids. CDR1 SGHRS and CDR2 YFSETQ come from the germline V gene. The trim removed 3 bases at V and 4 bases at J, leaving 10 bases unmatched. The CDR3 bases are TGCGCCAGCAGCTCTAGGCAAACAGGGGGATCAGATACGCAGTATTTT. This codes for CASSSRQTGGSDTQYF.

This clone was recorded at least ten times. The chain recombines TRBV2 with TRBJ2-7, with 9 bases matching TRBD1. The CDR3 totals 14 residues. Trimming removed 5 bases from V and 2 bases from J; junction bases left unmatched: 4. Germline CDR1 reads SNHLY; CDR2 reads FYNNEI. CDR3 sequence: CASSSGTGTYEQYF. CDR3 coding DNA: TGTGCCAGCAGTTCCGGGACAGGGACCTACGAGCAGTACTTC.

This clone was found many times. V gene TRBV2 combines with J gene TRBJ2-5; 9 positions match TRBD2. Germline V gives CDR1 SNHLY, CDR2 FYNNEI. CDR3 length: 15 residues. V trimming: 6 bases; J trimming: 4 bases; junction bases outside the gene matches: 9. This chain's CDR3 is CASRPERAGGETQYF. The CDR3 nucleotides read TGTGCCAGCAGACCCGAAAGAGCGGGAGGAGAGACCCAGTACTTC.

The sample holds many counts of this clone. The chain is built from TRBV28 and TRBJ2-7; the D is unclear. There are 13 residues in the CDR3. Germline V gene lookup returns CDR1 MDHEN and CDR2 SYDVKM. V was clipped by 2 bases and J by 2 bases, with 7 bases between them. The CDR3 spells CASSLVGPYEQYF. Written as DNA, the CDR3 is TGTGCCAGCAGTTTAGTCGGTCCCTACGAGCAGTACTTC.

This clone has a count of ten or more. This chain connects TRBV2 to TRBJ2-4; TRBD2 matches 10 bases. Germline trimming cut 6 bases from V and 7 bases from J; bases unmatched to any gene: 18. The CDR3 has 18 residues. Per germline, CDR1 SNHLY and CDR2 FYNNEI. In DNA, the CDR3 is TGTGCCAGCAGCTTGGAACGGGACTTTGGACTAGCGGCGAACATTCAGTACTTC. Protein sequence: CASSLERDFGLAANIQYF.

This clone has a count of ten or more. The genes are TRBV19 and TRBJ1-1; 7 bases align to TRBD1. J gave up 5 bases and V 0 bases, and 12 bases lay outside the gene matches. Per the germline V gene, CDR1 is LNHDA and CDR2 is SQIVND (reference sequence). The CDR3 spans 17 residues. The DNA of the CDR3 is TGTGCCAGTAGTATAGATCTATCGGAGGGGGCTAGAACTGAAGCTTTCTTT. Translated, it gives CASSIDLSEGARTEAFF.

This clone occurred many times. V usage is TRBV7-2 and J usage is TRBJ1-5; no clear D. CDR3 length: 14 amino acids. The V end lost 0 bases, the J end lost 4 bases, and 7 bases lay between the germline ends. The germline CDR1 and CDR2 sequences are SGHTA and FQGNSA. CDR3 nucleotide sequence: TGTGCCAGCAGCTTAGCGGCAAAGAATCAGCCCCAGCATTTT. The encoded protein is CASSLAAKNQPQHF.

This clone was seen many times. DNA of the CDR3: TGTGCCACCTCGAGCGGGACGAGCTCCTACAATGAGCAGTTCTTC. Its translation is CATSSGTSSYNEQFF. The chain links TRBV5-5 to TRBJ2-1; 7 nucleotides agree with TRBD2. The length of the CDR3 is 15 residues. CDR1 is SGHKS, CDR2 YYEKEE, per germline (reference sequence). The ends lost 9 bases at V and 0 bases at J; junction bases unmatched: 9.

This clone was counted at least ten times. The V and J genes are TRBV14 and TRBJ2-5; D may be TRBD2 (6 bases). This CDR3 is 15 amino acids long. CDR1 and CDR2 (germline): SGHDN, FVKESK. Trimming left V 0 bases short and J 4 bases short, with 12 bases between. The CDR3 nucleotides read TGTGCCAGCAGCCAAGACTCGCGGAGGGGAGAGACCCAGTACTTC. It encodes CASSQDSRRGETQYF.

About this clone: The junction differs from germline at one of its ends, possibly a read error. J is TRBJ1-2 and V is TRBV7-9, with 9 nucleotides matching TRBD1. CDR1 and CDR2 (germline): SEHNR, FQNEAQ (reference sequence). The CDR3 runs 15 residues. The CDR3 DNA follows: TGTGCCAGCGGCTTAGGGGGACAGGGTGTCGGTGGCTACACCTTC. Protein product: CASGLGGQGVGGYTF.

This clone was seen repeatedly, ten times or more. V and J are TRBV30 and TRBJ1-1, with 8 bases fitting TRBD1. With 1 base clipped from V and 3 bases from J, the junction kept 4 bases outside the gene matches. The germline CDR1 and CDR2 sequences are GTSNPN and SVGIG (reference sequence). This CDR3 has 14 residues. DNA for the CDR3: TGTGCCTGGAGTGAACAGGGGGTGTACACTGAAGCTTTCTTT. Protein product: CAWSEQGVYTEAFF.

A note on this clone: Being one base from a much bigger clone, this may be a read error. The chain couples TRBV11-3 to TRBJ2-1, with a tentative D call TRBD2 (6 bases). Germline-derived CDR1 and CDR2 are SGHNT and YENEEA. Trimming removed 3 bases from V and 4 bases from J, with 10 bases in between. The CDR3 is 14 amino acids. CDR3 sequence reads: CASSFHAGYNEQFF. CDR3 in DNA: TGTGCCAGCAGCTTCCACGCGGGGTACAATGAGCAGTTCTTC.

This clone was counted ten times or more. The CDR3 DNA reads as TGTGCCAGGACGGGACAGATGAACACTGAAGCTTTCTTT. This sequence encodes CARTGQMNTEAFF. The chain employs TRBV2 and TRBJ1-1; 7 positions agree with TRBD1. Germline V gives CDR1 SNHLY, CDR2 FYNNEI. The V gene end was trimmed by 9 bases and the J gene end by 0 bases; junction bases not matched to a gene: 4. CDR3 length: 13 amino acids.

This clone was counted many times. The gene calls are TRBV6-1 and TRBJ1-1; D is ambiguous. The CDR3 has 14 amino acids. V lost 1 base, J lost 3 bases, and 9 bases lay in between. Germline CDR1 reads MNHNS; CDR2 reads SASEGT. CDR3 DNA sequence: TGTGCCAGCAGTGAAGGAGGGTGGGACACTGAAGCTTTCTTT. This gives the protein CASSEGGWDTEAFF.

The gene calls are TRBV2 and TRBJ2-5; no clear D. There are 19 residues in the CDR3. Trimming shortened V by 6 bases and J by 11 bases, and 37 bases separated the two germline ends. Looked up from germline, CDR1 is SNHLY and CDR2 is FYNNEI. The CDR3 sequence: CASRDLSIKRGAFLPGQYF. The CDR3 DNA reads TGTGCCAGCAGGGATTTATCTATTAAAAGAGGTGCGTTCTTACCCGGGCAGTACTTC.

This clone was seen many times. The chain is built from TRBV2 and TRBJ1-5, with D unclear. V lost 8 bases and J 3 bases, leaving 8 bases between the germline ends. The CDR3 runs 12 residues. Per germline, CDR1 SNHLY and CDR2 FYNNEI. The chain's CDR3 is CASGRDNQPQHF. Written as DNA, the CDR3 is TGTGCCAGCGGGCGGGACAATCAGCCCCAGCATTTT.

This clone was counted many times. This chain links TRBV28 with TRBJ2-7; 11 nucleotides align to TRBD2. Trimming took 5 bases from V and 5 from J; bases not matched to a gene: 8. The CDR3 totals 15 residues. CDR1 is MDHEN, CDR2 SYDVKM, per germline. CDR3 bases: TGTGCCAGCAGTCCTCGACTAGCGGGACTTAACGAGCAGTACTTC. Translation: CASSPRLAGLNEQYF.

The sample holds many counts of this clone. The chain uses TRBV10-3 and TRBJ2-5; 7 bases are shared with TRBD2. Trimming took 5 bases from V and 7 from J; bases not matched to a gene: 10. The CDR3 is 14 amino acids. The germline CDR1 and CDR2 sequences are ENHRY and SYGVKD. The CDR3 DNA reads TGTGCCATCAGTTCAGCGGGACTGCGCGGGACCCAGTACTTC. This encodes CAISSAGLRGTQYF.

This clone was detected many times. This chain links TRBV4-1 with TRBJ2-3; 7 bases line up with TRBD2. V shed 3 bases, J shed 1 base, and the junction held 1 base outside the gene matches. Germline values: CDR1 MGHRA, CDR2 YSYEKL. The CDR3 has 14 amino acids. In DNA form, the CDR3 reads TGCGCCAGCAGCCATGGGGGGGGCACAGATACGCAGTATTTT. This codes for CASSHGGGTDTQYF.